Presented here are 21 T cell receptor beta chains from one specimen sequenced in a study of Graves' ophthalmopathy and Graves' hyperthyroidism. Amplification of TCR beta CDR3 regions used RNA transcripts. First-round RT-PCR employed HTBI primers, with a second-round multiplex PCR after it. In TCRdb, the multiplex PCR reads were re-called with MiXCR into one record per CDR3 protein. The sample lists 1 million to 1.3 million distinct CDR3 sequences, about 38% occurring once. Sequences were obtained from peripheral blood or thyroid tissue (not recorded which). Receptors were obtained from an adult man with Graves' hyperthyroidism.

Concerning this clonotype: This may come from a read error, since a much larger clone is one base off. The chain's CDR3 is CASSNSGSSYGQYF. CDR3 sequence (DNA): TGTGCCAGCAGTAACTCGGGGAGCTCCTACGGGCAGTACTTC. The rearrangement uses TRBV6-1 and TRBJ2-7, with a possible D match to TRBD2 (5 bases). The CDR3 has 14 amino acids. Germline assignment: CDR1 MNHNS and CDR2 SASEGT.

V and J are TRBV20-1 and TRBJ1-4; tentatively, D is TRBD1 (6 bases). Germline lookup yields CDR1 DFQATT and CDR2 SNEGSKA (reference sequence). This CDR3 has 13 amino acids. V lost 6 bases and J 4 bases, leaving 12 bases between the germline ends. The CDR3 protein is CSARDTGNEKLFF. CDR3 nucleotide sequence: TGCAGTGCAAGGGACACCGGTAATGAAAAACTGTTTTTT.

The rearrangement links TRBV7-9 to TRBJ2-7; 10 bases are shared with TRBD1. This CDR3 has 14 residues. Germline V lookup: CDR1 SEHNR, CDR2 FQNEAQ (reference sequence). The V gene end was trimmed by 5 bases and the J gene end by 3 bases; junction bases not matched to a gene: 4. The CDR3 DNA sequence: TGTGCCAGCAGCCAGAGGGACAGGGGCTACGAGCAGTACTTC. Its translation: CASSQRDRGYEQYF.

The chain recombines TRBV15 with TRBJ1-4; 8 bases map to TRBD1. The length of the CDR3 is 16 residues. Germline loops: CDR1 LNHNV, CDR2 YYDKDF (reference sequence). The V and J ends lost 3 bases and 8 bases, in that order; junction bases with no gene match: 11. CDR3 nucleotide sequence: TGTGCCACCAGCAGGAATCAGGGGGCGATAGCCGAAAAACTGTTTTTT. Amino acid sequence: CATSRNQGAIAEKLFF. Together with reference TRBV15 and TRBJ1-4, the CDR3 gives the full variable domain: DAMVIQNPRYQVTQFGKPVTLSCSQTLNHNVMYWYQQKSSQAPKLLFHYYDKDFNNEADTPDNFQSRRPNTSFCFLDIRSPGLGDTAMYLCATSRNQGAIAEKLFFGSGTQLSVL.

This clonotype was picked up many times. The J gene is TRBJ1-6, the V gene TRBV7-2; 7 positions match TRBD1. CDR1 is SGHTA and CDR2 is FQGNSA in the germline V gene. V was pared by 5 bases and J by 6 bases, with 10 bases of the junction left unmatched. The CDR3 extends over 16 amino acids. CDR3 region: CASSPQTGRSNSPLHF. CDR3 bases: TGTGCCAGCAGCCCGCAGACAGGGCGAAGTAATTCACCCCTCCACTTT.

This chain joins TRBV6-2 or TRBV6-3 and TRBJ2-7; D unclear. This CDR3 has 12 residues. Trimming cost V 7 bases and J 3 bases, with 10 bases left between them. Germline V gives CDR1 MNHEY, CDR2 SVGEGT. The CDR3 sequence is CASTTINYEQYF. CDR3 nucleotides: TGTGCCAGCACCACAATTAACTACGAGCAGTACTTC.

This clonotype has ten or more counts. CDR3 in DNA: TGTGCCACCAGTGATCCGAGGGTTACCGGGGAGCTGTTTTTT. Its translation: CATSDPRVTGELFF. J is TRBJ2-2 and V is TRBV24-1; D is perhaps TRBD2 (5 bases). V shed 3 bases and J shed 5 bases, with 9 bases lying between them. This CDR3 region has 14 residues. Germline CDR1 and CDR2: KGHDR and SFDVKD.

V and J are TRBV7-8 and TRBJ2-7; TRBD1 or TRBD2 may be the D gene (5 bases each). V lost 5 bases and J lost 6, with 11 bases in between. The germline V gene has CDR1 SGHVS and CDR2 FQNEAQ. This CDR3 spans 12 amino acids. DNA of the CDR3: TGTGCCAGCAGCCAGGGACCCGCCGAGCAGTACTTC. This gives the protein CASSQGPAEQYF.

This clonotype appeared a few times. The CDR3 coding sequence is TGTGCCAGCAGTGCCGGGACAGGGAAGCTTGCTTACGAGCAGTACTTC. Translation: CASSAGTGKLAYEQYF. The V gene is TRBV28, the J gene TRBJ2-7; TRBD1 matches 9 bases. In germline, CDR1 is MDHEN, CDR2 SYDVKM. The trim removed 5 bases at V and 4 bases at J, leaving 12 bases unmatched. The CDR3 totals 16 residues.

Concerning this clonotype: A much larger clonotype is one base distant, so this may be a read error. Here the CDR3 reads CASSGLRATQETQYF. The DNA for the CDR3 is TGTGCCAGCAGCGGGCTCAGGGCCACCCAAGAGACCCAGTACTTC. V and J are TRBV7-2 and TRBJ2-5; TRBD1 might be the D (5 bases). There are 15 residues in the CDR3. V lost 5 bases and J lost 1, with 14 bases in between. Germline V CDR1 and CDR2: SGHTA, FQGNSA.

This clonotype has a handful of counts. This chain uses TRBV28 with TRBJ1-5; D not resolved. Germline values: CDR1 MDHEN, CDR2 SYDVKM. The CDR3 consists of 14 residues. The V end lost 6 bases, the J end lost 1 base, and 10 bases lay between the germline ends. The CDR3 nucleotides read TGTGCCAGCAGCTCCCCCTTAAGCAATCAGCCCCAGCATTTT. Translating gives CASSSPLSNQPQHF.

Details on this clonotype: Being one base from a much bigger clone, this may be a read error. This rearrangement joins TRBV29-1 to TRBJ1-4, with D unclear. The length of the CDR3 is 14 residues. CDR1 SQVTM and CDR2 ANQGSEA come from the germline V gene. The ends were cut back, 4 bases at V and 7 bases at J, with 16 bases in the middle. CDR3 bases: TGCAGCGTTGGAGATGGAGGGTCGGGTGAAAAACTGTTTTTT. Its protein is CSVGDGGSGEKLFF.

This clonotype was detected ten times or more. The V gene is TRBV29-1, the J gene TRBJ2-6; D is unresolved. The germline CDR1 and CDR2 sequences are SQVTM and ANQGSEA. The CDR3 is 14 residues long. V lost 3 bases to trimming and J lost 0 bases, with 6 bases between them. CDR3 sequence (DNA): TGCAGCGTTGAGACCGTCTCTGGGGCCAACGTCCTGACTTTC. Its protein is CSVETVSGANVLTF.

The gene calls are TRBV12-3 or TRBV12-4 and TRBJ2-3; no clear D gene. V lost 4 bases and J lost 2, with 10 bases in between. CDR3 length: 14 residues. The CDR3 DNA follows: TGTGCCAGCAGTTCGACCAGGTCCACAGATACGCAGTATTTT. This codes for CASSSTRSTDTQYF.

In this sample, this clonotype turned up many times. The V gene is TRBV19, the J gene TRBJ1-5; 8 positions agree with TRBD1. Germline loops: CDR1 LNHDA, CDR2 SQIVND (reference sequence). This CDR3 has 15 amino acids. The J segment lost 4 bases and the V segment lost 7 bases, leaving 9 bases of the junction unmatched. In DNA, the CDR3 is TGTGCCAGTACCCTGACAGGGGTTGGGAATCAGCCCCAGCATTTT. This encodes CASTLTGVGNQPQHF.

Points on this clonotype: One end of the junction fails to match germline, which may point to a read error. This chain links TRBV7-9 with TRBJ2-7; the match to TRBD1 covers 8 bases. The CDR3 contains 12 residues. Germline CDR1 reads SEHNR; CDR2 reads FQNEAQ (reference sequence). CDR3 nucleotides: TGCGCCAGCAGACACGGACAGGGCGAGCAGTACTTC. Translated, it gives CASRHGQGEQYF. Full variable domain (outside the CDR3, taken from reference TRBV7-9 and TRBJ2-7): DTGVSQNPRHKITKRGQNVTFRCDPISEHNRLYWYRQTLGQGPEFLTYFQNEAQLEKSRLLSDRFSAERPKGSFSTLEIQRTEQGDSAMYLCASRHGQGEQYFGPGTRLTVT.

V is TRBV19 and J is TRBJ2-2; D remains ambiguous. The length of the CDR3 is 9 residues. Germline CDR1 LNHDA, CDR2 SQIVND (reference sequence). Trimming took off 9 bases at V and 9 bases at J, with 5 bases between the two ends. The CDR3 loop reads CASHRELFF. In nucleotides, the CDR3 is TGTGCCAGCCACCGGGAGCTGTTTTTT.

This clonotype is a singleton in its sample. J is TRBJ2-5 and V is TRBV2, with 11 bases matching TRBD2. The J call may be incorrect, as the DNA end agrees better with TRBJ2-7. The CDR3 is 18 amino acids. CDR1 is SNHLY and CDR2 is FYNNEI in the germline V gene. CDR3 region: CASSYLGTSGRTPYEQYF. The DNA for the CDR3 is TGTGCCAGCAGTTACTTAGGGACTAGCGGACGGACCCCCTACGAGCAGTACTTC.

V usage is TRBV9 and J usage is TRBJ2-7; TRBD2 matches 8 bases. The CDR3 has 15 amino acids. Unmatched junction bases numbered 6, after V lost 4 bases and J lost 0 bases. CDR1 is SGDLS and CDR2 is YYNGEE in the germline V gene. In DNA, the CDR3 is TGTGCCAGCAGCACCGGTGGGACTAGCTCCTACGAGCAGTACTTC. Encoded protein: CASSTGGTSSYEQYF.

On this clonotype itself: This may arise from a read error, as a much more abundant clone is one base away. The chain's CDR3 is CASSLGFTGVTSYEKYF. DNA of the CDR3: TGTGCCAGCAGCTTAGGATTCACAGGGGTGACCTCCTACGAGAAGTACTTC. The gene calls are TRBV7-9 and TRBJ2-7; 7 bases align to TRBD1. The length of the CDR3 is 17 residues. From germline, CDR1 is SEHNR and CDR2 FQNEAQ (reference sequence).

The chain joins TRBV7-9 to TRBJ2-7; D gene uncertain. Germline assignment: CDR1 SEHNR and CDR2 FQNEAQ (reference sequence). With 5 bases removed from V and 3 bases from J, the gap between germline ends came to 17 bases. The CDR3 sequence is 15 residues long. CDR3 protein: CASSPLLRSNYEQYF. The CDR3 coding sequence is TGTGCCAGCAGCCCTTTATTACGGTCAAACTACGAGCAGTACTTC.